The present TCR beta chain was sequenced within a study of beta chain features in type 1 diabetes. Expressed TCRB transcripts got sequenced, as all isolated RNA was reverse transcribed. TCRdb keeps only in-frame clones here, not all; method: immunoSEQ multiplex PCR. The data show about 150,000 clones, under 13% seen once. General study results and limits: Researchers reported that naive, central memory and Treg TCRB repertoires appeared more similar in patients than in healthy donors. Patients with Type 1 diabetes showed moderately but significantly shorter TCRB CDR3s in all four CD4+ subsets.

The CDR3 is made up of 16 amino acids. V shed 5 bases and J 4 bases; nucleotides not matched to a gene: 5. Germline V gives CDR1 MGHRA, CDR2 YSYEKL. This clone was observed a few times. Its antigen remains unidentified. The sample taken for sequencing was central memory CD4+ T cells from blood. This receptor was taken from a man between 25 and 39 years old with type 1 diabetes. V usage is TRBV4-1 and J usage is TRBJ2-5; the match to TRBD2 covers 15 bases. The CDR3 protein is CASSSGLAGGRETQYF. CDR3 DNA sequence: TGCGCCAGCAGCTCGGGACTAGCGGGAGGAAGAGAGACCCAGTACTTC.